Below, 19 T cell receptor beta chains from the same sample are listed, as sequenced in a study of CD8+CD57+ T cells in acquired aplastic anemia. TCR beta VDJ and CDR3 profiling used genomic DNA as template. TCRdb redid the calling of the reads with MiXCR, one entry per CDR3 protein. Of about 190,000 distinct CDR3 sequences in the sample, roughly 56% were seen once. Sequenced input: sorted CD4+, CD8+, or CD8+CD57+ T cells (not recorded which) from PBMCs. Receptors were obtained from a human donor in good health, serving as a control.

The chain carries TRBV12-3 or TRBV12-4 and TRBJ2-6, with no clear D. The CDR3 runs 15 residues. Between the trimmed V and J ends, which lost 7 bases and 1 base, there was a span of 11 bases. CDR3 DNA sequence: TGTGCCAGCACCACTGACATTTCTGGGGCCAACGTCCTGACTTTC. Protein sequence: CASTTDISGANVLTF.

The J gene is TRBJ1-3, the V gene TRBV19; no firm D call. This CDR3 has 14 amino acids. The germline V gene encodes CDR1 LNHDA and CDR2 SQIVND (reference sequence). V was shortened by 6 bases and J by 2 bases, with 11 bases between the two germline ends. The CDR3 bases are TGTGCCAGTAGCCCCGTCGGCGCTGGAAACACCATATATTTT. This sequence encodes CASSPVGAGNTIYF.

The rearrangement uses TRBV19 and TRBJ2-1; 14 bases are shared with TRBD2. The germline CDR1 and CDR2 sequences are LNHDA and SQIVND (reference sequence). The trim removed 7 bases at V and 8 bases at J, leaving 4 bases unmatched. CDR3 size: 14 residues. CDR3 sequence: CASKGLAGVDEQFF. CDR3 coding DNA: TGTGCCAGTAAGGGACTAGCGGGGGTCGATGAGCAGTTCTTC. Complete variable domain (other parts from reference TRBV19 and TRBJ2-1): DGGITQSPKYLFRKEGQNVTLSCEQNLNHDAMYWYRQDPGQGLRLIYYSQIVNDFQKGDIAEGYSVSREKKESFPLTVTSAQKNPTAFYLCASKGLAGVDEQFFGPGTRLTVL.

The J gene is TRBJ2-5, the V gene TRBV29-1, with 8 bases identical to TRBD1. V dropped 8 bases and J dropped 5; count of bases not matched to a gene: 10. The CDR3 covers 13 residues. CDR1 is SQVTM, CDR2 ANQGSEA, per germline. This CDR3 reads CSSRGQARETQYF. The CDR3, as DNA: TGCAGCAGTCGGGGACAGGCACGGGAGACCCAGTACTTC.

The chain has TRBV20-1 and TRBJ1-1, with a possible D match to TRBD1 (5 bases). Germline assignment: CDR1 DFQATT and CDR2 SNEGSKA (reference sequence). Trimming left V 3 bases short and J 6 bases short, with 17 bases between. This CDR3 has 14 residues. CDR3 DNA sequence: TGCAGTGCTAGGCAACTAACAGGAATCCCTGAAGCTTTCTTT. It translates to CSARQLTGIPEAFF.

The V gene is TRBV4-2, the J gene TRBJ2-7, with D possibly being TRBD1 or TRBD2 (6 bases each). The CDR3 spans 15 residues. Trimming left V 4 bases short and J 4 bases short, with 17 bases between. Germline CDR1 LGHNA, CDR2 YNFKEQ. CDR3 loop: CASSPDPGGRYEQYF. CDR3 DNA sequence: TGTGCCAGCAGCCCAGATCCCGGGGGCAGGTACGAGCAGTACTTC.

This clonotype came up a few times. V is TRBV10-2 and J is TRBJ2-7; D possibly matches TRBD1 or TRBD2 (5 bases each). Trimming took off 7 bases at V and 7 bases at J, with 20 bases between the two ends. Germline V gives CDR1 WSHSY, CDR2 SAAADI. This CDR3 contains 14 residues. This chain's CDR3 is CASNAGTGRREQYF. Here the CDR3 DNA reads TGCGCCAGCAACGCCGGGACGGGGCGGAGGGAGCAGTACTTC.

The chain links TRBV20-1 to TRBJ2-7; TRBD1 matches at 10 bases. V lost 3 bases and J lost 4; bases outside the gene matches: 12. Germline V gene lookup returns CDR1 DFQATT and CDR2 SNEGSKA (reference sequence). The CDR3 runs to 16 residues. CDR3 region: CSASGGGQGFRYEQYF. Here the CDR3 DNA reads TGCAGTGCTAGCGGGGGGGGACAGGGGTTTCGGTACGAGCAGTACTTC.

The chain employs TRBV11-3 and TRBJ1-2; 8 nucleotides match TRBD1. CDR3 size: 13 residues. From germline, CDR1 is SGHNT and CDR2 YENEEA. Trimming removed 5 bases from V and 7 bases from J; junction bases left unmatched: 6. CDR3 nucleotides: TGTGCCAGCAGCACGGACAGGGTAATTGGCTACACCTTC. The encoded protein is CASSTDRVIGYTF.

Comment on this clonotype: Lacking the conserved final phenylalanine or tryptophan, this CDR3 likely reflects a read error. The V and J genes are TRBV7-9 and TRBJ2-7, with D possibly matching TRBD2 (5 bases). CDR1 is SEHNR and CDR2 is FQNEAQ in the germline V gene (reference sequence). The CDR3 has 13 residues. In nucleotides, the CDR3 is TGCGCCAGCAGCATCACTAGCTCCTACGAGCAGTACTCC. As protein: CASSITSSYEQYS.

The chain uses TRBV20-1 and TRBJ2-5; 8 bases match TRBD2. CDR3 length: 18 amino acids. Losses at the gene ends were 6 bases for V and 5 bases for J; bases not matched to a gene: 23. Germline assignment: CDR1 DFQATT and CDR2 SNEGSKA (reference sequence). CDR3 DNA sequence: TGCAGTGCCTATGGGGGGGGCGGGAGGTTACTAAAGTCGGAGACCCAGTACTTC. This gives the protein CSAYGGGGRLLKSETQYF.

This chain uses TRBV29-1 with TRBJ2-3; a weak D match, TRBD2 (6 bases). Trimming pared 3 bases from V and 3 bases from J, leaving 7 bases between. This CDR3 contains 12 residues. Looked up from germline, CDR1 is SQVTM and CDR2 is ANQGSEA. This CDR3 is CSVDRGTDTQYF. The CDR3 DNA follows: TGCAGCGTTGATCGGGGGACAGATACGCAGTATTTT.

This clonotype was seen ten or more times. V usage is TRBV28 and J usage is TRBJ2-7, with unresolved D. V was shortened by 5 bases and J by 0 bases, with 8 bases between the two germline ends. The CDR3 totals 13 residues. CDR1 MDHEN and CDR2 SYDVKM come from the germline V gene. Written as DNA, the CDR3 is TGTGCCAGCAGTATGGAGATCTCCTACGAGCAGTACTTC. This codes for CASSMEISYEQYF.

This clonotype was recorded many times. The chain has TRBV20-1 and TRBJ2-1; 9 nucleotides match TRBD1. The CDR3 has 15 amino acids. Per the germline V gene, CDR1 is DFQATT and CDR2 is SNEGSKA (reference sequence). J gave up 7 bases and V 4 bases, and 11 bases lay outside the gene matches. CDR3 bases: TGCAGTGCTACCAACGCGGGGACAGGGAGGAATGAGCAGTTCTTC. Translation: CSATNAGTGRNEQFF.

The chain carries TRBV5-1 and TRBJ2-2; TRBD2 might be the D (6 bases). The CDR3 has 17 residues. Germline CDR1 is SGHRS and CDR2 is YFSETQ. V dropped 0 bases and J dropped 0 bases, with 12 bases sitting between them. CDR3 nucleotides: TGCGCCAGCAGCTTGGCGCTGGGGGGACCGAACACCGGGGAGCTGTTTTTT. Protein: CASSLALGGPNTGELFF.

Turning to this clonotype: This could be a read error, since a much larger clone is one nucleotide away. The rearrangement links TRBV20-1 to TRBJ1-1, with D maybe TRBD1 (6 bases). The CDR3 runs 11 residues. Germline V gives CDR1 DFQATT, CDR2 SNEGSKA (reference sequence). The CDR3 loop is CSASGGTGAFF. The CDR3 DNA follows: TGCAGTGCTAGTGGGGGCACTGGAGCTTTCTTT.

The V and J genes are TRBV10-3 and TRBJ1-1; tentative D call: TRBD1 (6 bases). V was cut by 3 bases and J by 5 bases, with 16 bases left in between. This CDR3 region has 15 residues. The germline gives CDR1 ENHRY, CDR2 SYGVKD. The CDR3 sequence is CAISDLRGGGTEAFF. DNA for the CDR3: TGTGCCATCAGTGACCTTCGGGGAGGGGGAACTGAAGCTTTCTTT.

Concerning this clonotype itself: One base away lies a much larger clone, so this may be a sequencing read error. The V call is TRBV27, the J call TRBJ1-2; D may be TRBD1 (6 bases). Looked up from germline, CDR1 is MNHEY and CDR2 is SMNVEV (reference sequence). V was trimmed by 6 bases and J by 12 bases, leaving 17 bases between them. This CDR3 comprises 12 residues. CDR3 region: CASRSGTFGHTF. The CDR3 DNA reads TGTGCCAGCAGAAGCGGGACATTCGGCCACACCTTC.

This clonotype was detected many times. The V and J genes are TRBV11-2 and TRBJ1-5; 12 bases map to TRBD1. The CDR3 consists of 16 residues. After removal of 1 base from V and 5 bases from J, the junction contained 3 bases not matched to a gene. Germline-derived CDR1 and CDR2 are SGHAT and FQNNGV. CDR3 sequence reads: CASSLVGTGGDQPQHF. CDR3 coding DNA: TGTGCCAGCAGCTTAGTAGGGACAGGGGGCGATCAGCCCCAGCATTTT.